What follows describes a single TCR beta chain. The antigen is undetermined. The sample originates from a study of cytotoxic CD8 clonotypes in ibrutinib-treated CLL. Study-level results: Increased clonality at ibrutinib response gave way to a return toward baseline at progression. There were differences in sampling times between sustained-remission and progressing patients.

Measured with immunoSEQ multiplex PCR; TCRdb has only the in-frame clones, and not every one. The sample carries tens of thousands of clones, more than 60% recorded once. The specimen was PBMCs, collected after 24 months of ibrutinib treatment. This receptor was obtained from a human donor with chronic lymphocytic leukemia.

The CDR3 DNA reads as TGTGCCTGGAGCCACCTAACAGGGGGCGAAAAACTGTTTTTT. Residues: CAWSHLTGGEKLFF. The rearrangement joins TRBV30 to TRBJ1-4, with 9 bases aligning to TRBD1. V shed 3 bases and J 8 bases; nucleotides not matched to a gene: 7. Germline CDR1 and CDR2: GTSNPN and SVGIG (reference sequence). The length of the CDR3 is 14 residues.